This T cell receptor (beta chain) was sequenced for a study of T cells in Graves' hyperthyroidism and ophthalmopathy. Broader study findings: Most clonotypes expanded in the thyroid (above 0.001) were also present in blood. Ophthalmopathy, which appeared later, was predicted by the model a median about 6 months before onset.

Germline V lookup: CDR1 SGHAT, CDR2 FQNNGV. The V and J ends lost 1 base and 10 bases, in that order; junction bases with no gene match: 6. The CDR3 spans 16 residues. This clonotype was counted at least ten times. Its antigen is still unknown. The investigators amplified TCR beta CDR3 regions from RNA transcripts. HTBI primers were employed in a first-round RT-PCR of the TCR CDR3. TCRdb called the multiplex PCR reads again in MiXCR, with one record for every CDR3 protein. The sample lists more than 300,000 distinct CDR3 sequences; about a sixth were seen once. The sample, blood from the first hyperthyroidism diagnosis, precedes any ophthalmopathy symptoms.

This receptor was identified in a woman younger than 45 with Graves' hyperthyroidism that later progressed to Graves' ophthalmopathy. This chain connects TRBV11-2 to TRBJ2-1, with 14 bases aligning to TRBD2. The source material was blood. This chain's CDR3 is CASSLVGLAGAGEQFF. The CDR3 region has the DNA TGTGCCAGCAGCTTAGTGGGACTAGCGGGGGCTGGGGAGCAGTTCTTC.